The present entry profiles one T cell receptor beta chain with its context. In the original processing: The authors estimated nucleated cell counts from reference gene primer amplification. Using immunoSEQ multiplex PCR, the repertoire was profiled, and TCRdb retains in-frame clones only, with some absent. V, J and clone size are taken as reported in that table, and D and trimming were inferred from the DNA itself. The sample lists about 140,000 clones; 76% were seen once. V was trimmed by 4 bases and J by 5 bases, leaving 15 bases between them. CDR1 SGHRS and CDR2 YFSETQ come from the germline V gene. The CDR3 contains 14 residues. This record belongs to a study of blood T cell repertoires in COVID-19. Study-level background: The origin of the acute and convalescent COVID-19 samples was the United States, Italy and Spain. T cells, B-cell-depleted T cells, or PBMCs provided the cDNA or gDNA that served as material.

Sequencing input: peripheral blood. This sequence joins TRBV5-1 and TRBJ1-2; the D gene is possibly TRBD1 (6 bases). The clonotype originates from an elderly woman with active or convalescent COVID-19. In DNA form, the CDR3 reads TGCGCCAGCAGCCTAACGTCCCAGGGGTATGGCTACACCTTC. Its translation is CASSLTSQGYGYTF.